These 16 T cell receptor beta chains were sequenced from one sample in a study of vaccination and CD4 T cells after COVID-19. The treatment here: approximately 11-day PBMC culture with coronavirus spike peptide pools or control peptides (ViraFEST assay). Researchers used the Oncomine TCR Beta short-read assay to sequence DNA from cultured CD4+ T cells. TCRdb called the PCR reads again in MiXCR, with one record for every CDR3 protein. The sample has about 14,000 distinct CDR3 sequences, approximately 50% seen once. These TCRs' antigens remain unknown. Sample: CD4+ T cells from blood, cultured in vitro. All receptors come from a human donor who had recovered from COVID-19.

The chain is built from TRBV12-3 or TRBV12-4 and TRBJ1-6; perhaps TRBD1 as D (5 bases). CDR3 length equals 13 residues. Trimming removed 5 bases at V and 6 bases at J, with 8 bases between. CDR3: CASSDRVNSPLHF. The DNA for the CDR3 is TGTGCCAGCAGTGACAGAGTTAATTCACCCCTCCACTTT.

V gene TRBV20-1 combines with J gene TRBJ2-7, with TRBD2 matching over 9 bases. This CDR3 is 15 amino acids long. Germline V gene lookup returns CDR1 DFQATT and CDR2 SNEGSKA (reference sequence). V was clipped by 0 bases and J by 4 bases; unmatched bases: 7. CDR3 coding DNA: TGCAGTGCTAGAGATGTAGCGGGAGTACAGTACGAGCAGTACTTC. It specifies CSARDVAGVQYEQYF.

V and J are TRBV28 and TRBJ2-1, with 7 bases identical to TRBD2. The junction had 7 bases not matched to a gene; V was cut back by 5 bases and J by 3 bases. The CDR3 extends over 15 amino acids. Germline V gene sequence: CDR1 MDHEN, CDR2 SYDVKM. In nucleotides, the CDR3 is TGTGCCAGCAGTCCCCCTAGCGGAAACTACAATGAGCAGTTCTTC. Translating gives CASSPPSGNYNEQFF.

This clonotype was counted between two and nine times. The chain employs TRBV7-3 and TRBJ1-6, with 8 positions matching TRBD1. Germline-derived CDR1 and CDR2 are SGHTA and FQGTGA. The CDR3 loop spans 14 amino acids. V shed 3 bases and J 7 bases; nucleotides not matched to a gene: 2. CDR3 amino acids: CASSLDRENSPLHF. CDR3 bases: TGTGCCAGCAGCTTGGACAGGGAGAATTCACCCCTCCACTTT.

This CDR3 reads CASTTRTGGTEAFF. In DNA, the CDR3 is TGTGCCAGCACCACCCGGACAGGGGGCACTGAAGCTTTCTTT. This chain uses TRBV6-1 with TRBJ1-1, with 10 nucleotides matching TRBD1. Trimming at V came to 7 bases and at J to 4 bases, leaving 6 bases not matched to a gene. CDR1 and CDR2 from the germline V gene are MNHNS and SASEGT. The CDR3 has 14 residues.

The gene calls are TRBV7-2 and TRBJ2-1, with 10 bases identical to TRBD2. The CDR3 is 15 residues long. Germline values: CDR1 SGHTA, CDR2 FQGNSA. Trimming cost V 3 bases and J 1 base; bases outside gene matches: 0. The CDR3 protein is CASSFSGGSYNEQFF. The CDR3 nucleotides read TGTGCCAGCAGCTTTAGCGGGGGGTCCTACAATGAGCAGTTCTTC.

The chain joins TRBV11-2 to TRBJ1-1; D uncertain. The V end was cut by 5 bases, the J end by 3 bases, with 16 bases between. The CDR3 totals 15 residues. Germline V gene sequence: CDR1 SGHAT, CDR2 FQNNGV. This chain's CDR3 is CASSPLRGMDTEAFF. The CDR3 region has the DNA TGTGCCAGCAGCCCGCTTCGAGGTATGGACACTGAAGCTTTCTTT.

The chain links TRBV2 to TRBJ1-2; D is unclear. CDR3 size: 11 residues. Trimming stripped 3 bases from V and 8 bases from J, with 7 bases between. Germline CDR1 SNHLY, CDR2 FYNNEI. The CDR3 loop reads CASSDLGGYTF. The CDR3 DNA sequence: TGTGCCAGCAGTGACCTGGGGGGCTACACCTTC.

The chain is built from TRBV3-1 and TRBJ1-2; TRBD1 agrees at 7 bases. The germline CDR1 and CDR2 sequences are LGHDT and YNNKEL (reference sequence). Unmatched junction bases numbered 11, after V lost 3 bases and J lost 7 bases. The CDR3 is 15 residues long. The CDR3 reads CASSHLTGAAGGYTF. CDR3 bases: TGTGCCAGCAGCCATCTTACAGGGGCAGCGGGTGGCTACACCTTC.

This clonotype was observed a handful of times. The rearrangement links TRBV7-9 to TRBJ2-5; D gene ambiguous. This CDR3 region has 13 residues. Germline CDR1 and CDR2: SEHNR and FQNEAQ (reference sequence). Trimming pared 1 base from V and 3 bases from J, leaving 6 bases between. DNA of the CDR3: TGTGCCAGCAGCTTAGTTGCGGAAGAGACCCAGTACTTC. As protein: CASSLVAEETQYF.

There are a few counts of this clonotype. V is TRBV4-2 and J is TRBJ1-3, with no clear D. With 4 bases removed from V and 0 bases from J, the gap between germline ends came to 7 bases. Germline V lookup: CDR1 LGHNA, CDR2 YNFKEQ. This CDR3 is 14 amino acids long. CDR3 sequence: CASSPASSGNTIYF. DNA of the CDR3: TGTGCCAGCAGCCCGGCAAGCTCTGGAAACACCATATATTTT.

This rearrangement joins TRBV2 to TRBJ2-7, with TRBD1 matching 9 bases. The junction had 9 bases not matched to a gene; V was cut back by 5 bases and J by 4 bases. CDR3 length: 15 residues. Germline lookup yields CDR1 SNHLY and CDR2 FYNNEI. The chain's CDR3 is CASSYVGQGYYEQYF. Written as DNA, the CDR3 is TGTGCCAGCAGTTATGTGGGACAGGGATATTACGAGCAGTACTTC.

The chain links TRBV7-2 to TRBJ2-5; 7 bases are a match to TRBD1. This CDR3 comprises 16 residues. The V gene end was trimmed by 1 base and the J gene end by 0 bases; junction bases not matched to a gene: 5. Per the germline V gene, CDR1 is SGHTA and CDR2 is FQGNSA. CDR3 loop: CASSLVPTGNQETQYF. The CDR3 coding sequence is TGTGCCAGCAGCTTAGTCCCGACAGGGAACCAAGAGACCCAGTACTTC.

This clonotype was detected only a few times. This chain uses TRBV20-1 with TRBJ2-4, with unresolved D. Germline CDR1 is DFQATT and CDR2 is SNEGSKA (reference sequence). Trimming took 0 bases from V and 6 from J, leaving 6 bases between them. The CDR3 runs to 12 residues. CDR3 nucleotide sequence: TGCAGTGCTAGAGATGCGGTAAACATTCAGTACTTC. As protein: CSARDAVNIQYF.

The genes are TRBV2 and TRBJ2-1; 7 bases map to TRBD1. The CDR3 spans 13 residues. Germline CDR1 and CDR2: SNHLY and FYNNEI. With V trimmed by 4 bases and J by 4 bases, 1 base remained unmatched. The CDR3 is CASSGRGYNEQFF. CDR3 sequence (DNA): TGTGCCAGCAGTGGCAGGGGGTACAATGAGCAGTTCTTC.

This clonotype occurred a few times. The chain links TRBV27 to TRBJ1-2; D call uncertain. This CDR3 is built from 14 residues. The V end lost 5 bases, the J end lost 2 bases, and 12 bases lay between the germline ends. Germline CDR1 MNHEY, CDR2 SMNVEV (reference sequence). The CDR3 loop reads CASSIRAWNYGYTF. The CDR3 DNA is TGTGCCAGCAGTATCCGAGCGTGGAACTATGGCTACACCTTC.